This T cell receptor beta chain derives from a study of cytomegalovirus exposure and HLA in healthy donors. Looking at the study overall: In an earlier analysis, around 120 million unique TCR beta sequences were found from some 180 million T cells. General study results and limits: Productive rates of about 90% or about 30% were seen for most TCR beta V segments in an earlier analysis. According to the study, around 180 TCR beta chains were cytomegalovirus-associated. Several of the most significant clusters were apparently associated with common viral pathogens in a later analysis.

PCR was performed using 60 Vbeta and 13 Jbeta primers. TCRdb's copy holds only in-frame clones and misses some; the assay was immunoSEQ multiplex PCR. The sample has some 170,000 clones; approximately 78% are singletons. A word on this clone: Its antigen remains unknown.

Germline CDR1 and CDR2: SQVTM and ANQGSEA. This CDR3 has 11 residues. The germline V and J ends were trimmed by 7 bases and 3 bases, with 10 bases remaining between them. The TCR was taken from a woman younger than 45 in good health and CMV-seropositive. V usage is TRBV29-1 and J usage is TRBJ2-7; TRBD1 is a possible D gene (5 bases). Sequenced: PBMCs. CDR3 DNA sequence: TGCAGCGCTGGACAAATCTACGAGCAGTACTTC. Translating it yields CSAGQIYEQYF.